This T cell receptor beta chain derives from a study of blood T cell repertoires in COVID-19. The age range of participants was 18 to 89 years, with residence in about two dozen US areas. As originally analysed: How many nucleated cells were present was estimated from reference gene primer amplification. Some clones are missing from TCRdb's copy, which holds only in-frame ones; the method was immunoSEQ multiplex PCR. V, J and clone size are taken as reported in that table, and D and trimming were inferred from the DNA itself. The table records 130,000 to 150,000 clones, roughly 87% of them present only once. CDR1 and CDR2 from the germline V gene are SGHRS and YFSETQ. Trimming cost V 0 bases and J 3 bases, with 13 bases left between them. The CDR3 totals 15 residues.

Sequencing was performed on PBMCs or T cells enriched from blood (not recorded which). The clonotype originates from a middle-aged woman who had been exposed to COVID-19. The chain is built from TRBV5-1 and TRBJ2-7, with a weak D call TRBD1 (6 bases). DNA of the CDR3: TGCGCCAGCAGCTTGGACGGGACAAGACTCTACGAGCAGTACTTC. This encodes CASSLDGTRLYEQYF.